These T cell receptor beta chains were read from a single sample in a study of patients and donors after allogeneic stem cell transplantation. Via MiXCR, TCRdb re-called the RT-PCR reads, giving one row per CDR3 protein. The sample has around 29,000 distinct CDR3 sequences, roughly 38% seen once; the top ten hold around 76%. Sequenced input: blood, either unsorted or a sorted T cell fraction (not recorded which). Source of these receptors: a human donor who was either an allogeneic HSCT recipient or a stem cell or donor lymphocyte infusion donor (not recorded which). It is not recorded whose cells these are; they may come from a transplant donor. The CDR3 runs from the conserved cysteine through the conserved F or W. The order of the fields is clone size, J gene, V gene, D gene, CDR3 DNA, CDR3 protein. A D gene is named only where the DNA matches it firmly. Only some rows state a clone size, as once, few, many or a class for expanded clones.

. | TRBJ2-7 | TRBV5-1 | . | TGCGCCAGCAGCTTTGGACAGTTCAGTTCCTACGAGCAGTACTTC | CASSFGQFSSYEQYF
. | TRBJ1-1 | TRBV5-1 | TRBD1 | TGCGCCAGCAGCTTGGACAGGGGGGGCGAAGCTTTCTTT | CASSLDRGGEAFF
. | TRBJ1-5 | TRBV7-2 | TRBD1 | TGTGCCAGCAGCTACAGGGACAGACATCAGCCCCAGCATTTT | CASSYRDRHQPQHF
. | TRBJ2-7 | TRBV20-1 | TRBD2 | TGCAGTGTCGGGAGGGCTTCCTCCTTGGAGCAGTACTTC | CSVGRASSLEQYF
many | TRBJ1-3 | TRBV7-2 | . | TGTGCCAGCAGCTTAAACATCCAGGTCCACTCTGGAAACACCATATATTTT | CASSLNIQVHSGNTIYF
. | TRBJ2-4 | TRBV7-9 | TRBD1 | TGTGCCAGCAGCGATCTATATTGGACAGGGCAAAACATTCAGTACTTC | CASSDLYWTGQNIQYF
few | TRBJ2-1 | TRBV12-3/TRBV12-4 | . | TGTGCCAGCACCCTAATAGGAACCCACGAGCAGTTCTTC | CASTLIGTHEQFF
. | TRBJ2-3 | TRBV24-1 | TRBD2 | TGTGCCACCAGTGGCCGACAACGCGAGCGGGGGGCTAGCACAGATACGCAGTATTTT | CATSGRQRERGASTDTQYF
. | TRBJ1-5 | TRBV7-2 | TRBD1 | TGTGCCAGCAGCTTCGGGACAGGGATGAATCAGCCCCAGCATTTT | CASSFGTGMNQPQHF
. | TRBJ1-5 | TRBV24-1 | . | TGTGCCACCAGTGATTTGAGGGGCGCTTTCTATAGGTGTCAGCCCCAGCATTTT | CATSDLRGAFYRCQPQHF
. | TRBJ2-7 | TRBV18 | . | TGTGCCAGCTCAGAAAATGTAGGGGCCTACGAGCAGTACTTC | CASSENVGAYEQYF
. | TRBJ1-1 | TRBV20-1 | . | TGCAGTGCTAGAATCCGGGACACTGAAGCTTTCTTT | CSARIRDTEAFF
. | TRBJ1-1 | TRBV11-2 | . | TGTGCCAGCAGGTACTTTAATCGATATCCAGAAGCTTTCTTT | CASRYFNRYPEAFF
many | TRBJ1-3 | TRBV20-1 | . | TGCAGTGCCGACCCCCTCTCTGGAAACACCATATATTTT | CSADPLSGNTIYF
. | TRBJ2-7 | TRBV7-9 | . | TGTGCCAGCAGCTTAGTACGTCCCGGCTACGAGCAGTACTTC | CASSLVRPGYEQYF
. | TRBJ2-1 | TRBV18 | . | TGTGCCAGCTCACCGCAGCAATCGAATGAGCAGTTCTTC | CASSPQQSNEQFF
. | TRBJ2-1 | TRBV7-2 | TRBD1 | TGTGCCAGCAACGACAGGGGGCGTACGATTCCGTTCTTC | CASNDRGRTIPFF
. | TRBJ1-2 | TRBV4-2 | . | TGTGCCAGCAGCCAAGTATCGGATAACTATGGCTACACCTTC | CASSQVSDNYGYTF
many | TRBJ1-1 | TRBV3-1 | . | TGTGCCAGCAGCCAAGATTCAGACACTGAAGCTTTCTTT | CASSQDSDTEAFF
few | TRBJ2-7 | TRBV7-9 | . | TGTGCCAGCAGCTTTCGGGGGCTAGGCTACGAGCAGTACTTC | CASSFRGLGYEQYF
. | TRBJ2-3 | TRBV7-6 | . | TGTGCCAGCAGCTTAGGGAATAAAGATACGCAGTATTTT | CASSLGNKDTQYF
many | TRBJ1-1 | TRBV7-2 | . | TGTGCCAGCAGCCGTGCCAGGGACAACACTGAAGCTTTCTTT | CASSRARDNTEAFF
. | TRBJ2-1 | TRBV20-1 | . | TGCAGTGCTAGGCCCCCCCGGGGAGAGCAGTTCTTC | CSARPPRGEQFF
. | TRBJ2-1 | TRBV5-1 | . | TGCGCCAGCAGCTTTACTAAACCCCCTCCCAATGAGCAGTTCTTC | CASSFTKPPPNEQFF
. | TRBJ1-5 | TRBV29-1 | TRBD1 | TGCAGCGTTCTGGACAGGGGAAATCAGCCCCAGCATTTT | CSVLDRGNQPQHF